Below, 9 T cell receptor beta chains from the same sample are listed, as sequenced in a study of immune cell composition in non-small cell lung cancer. Clones were read by immunoSEQ multiplex PCR, and TCRdb kept only the in-frame ones, dropping some. The repertoire holds 13,000 to 15,000 clones, about 69% seen once, with about 7.5% in the top ten. Sequenced: lung tumor tissue. These receptors originate from a human donor with non-small cell lung cancer.

This chain connects TRBV19 to TRBJ1-2, with D perhaps matching TRBD1 (6 bases). The CDR3 is 14 residues long. The germline V and J ends were trimmed by 6 bases and 8 bases, with 19 bases remaining between them. Looked up from germline, CDR1 is LNHDA and CDR2 is SQIVND (reference sequence). CDR3 DNA: TGTGCCAGTAGGGCACAGGGCAGGGGAGTCGGCTACACCTTC. This codes for CASRAQGRGVGYTF.

This chain uses TRBV2 with TRBJ2-1, with no clear D. Germline V CDR1 and CDR2: SNHLY, FYNNEI. The CDR3 is 11 residues long. The V end lost 5 bases, the J end lost 7 bases, and 6 bases lay between the germline ends. This CDR3 reads CASSLENEQFF. The CDR3 nucleotides read TGTGCCAGCAGTCTAGAGAATGAGCAGTTCTTC.

The chain couples TRBV20-1 to TRBJ1-4; D not certain. The CDR3 has 11 residues. The V end was cut by 0 bases, the J end by 7 bases, with 3 bases between. The germline V gene encodes CDR1 DFQATT and CDR2 SNEGSKA (reference sequence). CDR3 coding DNA: TGCAGTGCTAGAGACGTTGAAAAACTGTTTTTT. It translates to CSARDVEKLFF.

This chain joins TRBV2 and TRBJ1-2; a weak D match, TRBD1 (5 bases). Germline-derived CDR1 and CDR2 are SNHLY and FYNNEI. V gave up 6 bases and J gave up 3 bases, with 8 bases separating them. The CDR3 runs to 12 residues. CDR3 protein: CASSTTDYGYTF. The CDR3 DNA is TGTGCCAGCAGCACGACAGACTATGGCTACACCTTC.

This clone turned up a few times. The V call is TRBV18, the J call TRBJ2-5; 7 bases match TRBD2. The CDR3 contains 15 residues. Looked up from germline, CDR1 is KGHSH and CDR2 is LQKENI. The trim removed 3 bases at V and 1 base at J, leaving 5 bases unmatched. The DNA for the CDR3 is TGTGCCAGCTCACCGCTAGCGGAGTCCCAAGAGACCCAGTACTTC. It yields the protein CASSPLAESQETQYF. Based on the CDR3 plus reference TRBV18 and TRBJ2-5, the full variable domain is NAGVMQNPRHLVRRRGQEARLRCSPMKGHSHVYWYRQLPEEGLKFMVYLQKENIIDESGMPKERFSAEFPKEGPSILRIQQVVRGDSAAYFCASSPLAESQETQYFGPGTRLLVL.

The V call is TRBV18, the J call TRBJ1-1; 7 bases match TRBD1. This CDR3 is built from 14 residues. Germline V CDR1 and CDR2: KGHSH, LQKENI. V was clipped by 4 bases and J by 0 bases; unmatched bases: 2. This chain's CDR3 is CASSLGQMNTEAFF. Here the CDR3 DNA reads TGTGCCAGCTCACTGGGACAGATGAACACTGAAGCTTTCTTT. Full variable domain (remainder filled in from reference TRBV18 and TRBJ1-1): NAGVMQNPRHLVRRRGQEARLRCSPMKGHSHVYWYRQLPEEGLKFMVYLQKENIIDESGMPKERFSAEFPKEGPSILRIQQVVRGDSAAYFCASSLGQMNTEAFFGQGTRLTVV.

CDR3: CASTHEAGEYEQYF. The CDR3 DNA follows: TGTGCCAGCACCCACGAAGCGGGGGAGTACGAGCAGTACTTC. V and J are TRBV7-2 and TRBJ2-7; TRBD2 aligns across 8 bases. The junction had 9 bases not matched to a gene; V was cut back by 7 bases and J by 4 bases. Germline V lookup: CDR1 SGHTA, CDR2 FQGNSA. The CDR3 length is 14 residues.

This clone is deemed medium-sized. The chain is built from TRBV6-4 and TRBJ2-1; TRBD1 aligns across 10 bases. CDR1 is MRHNA and CDR2 is SNTAGT in the germline V gene. Germline trimming cut 5 bases from V and 7 bases from J; bases unmatched to any gene: 8. CDR3 length: 15 amino acids. CDR3 DNA: TGTGCCAGCAGTAAGACAGGGGGCGTCTTGAATGAGCAGTTCTTC. Its translation is CASSKTGGVLNEQFF.

The chain uses TRBV4-2 and TRBJ1-1; 10 positions match TRBD1. Germline CDR1 is LGHNA and CDR2 is YNFKEQ. The ends lost 2 bases at V and 4 bases at J; junction bases unmatched: 7. The CDR3 length is 16 residues. In DNA, the CDR3 is TGTGCCAGCAGCCAATCCGGGACAGGGGCGTTCACTGAAGCTTTCTTT. It codes for CASSQSGTGAFTEAFF.